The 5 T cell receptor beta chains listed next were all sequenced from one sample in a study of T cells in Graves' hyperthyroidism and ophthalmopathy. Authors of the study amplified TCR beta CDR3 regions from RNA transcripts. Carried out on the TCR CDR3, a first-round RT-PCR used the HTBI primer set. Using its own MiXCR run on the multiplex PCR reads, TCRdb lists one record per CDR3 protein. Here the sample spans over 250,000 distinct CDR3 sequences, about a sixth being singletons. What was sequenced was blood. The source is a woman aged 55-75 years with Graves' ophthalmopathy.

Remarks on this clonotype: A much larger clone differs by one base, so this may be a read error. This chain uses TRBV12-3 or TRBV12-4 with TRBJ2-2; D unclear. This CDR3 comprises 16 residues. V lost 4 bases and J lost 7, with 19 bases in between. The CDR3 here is CASSSGSVLSDGELFF. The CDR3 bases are TGTGCCAGCAGTTCCGGATCGGTTCTGAGTGACGGGGAGCTGTTTTTT.

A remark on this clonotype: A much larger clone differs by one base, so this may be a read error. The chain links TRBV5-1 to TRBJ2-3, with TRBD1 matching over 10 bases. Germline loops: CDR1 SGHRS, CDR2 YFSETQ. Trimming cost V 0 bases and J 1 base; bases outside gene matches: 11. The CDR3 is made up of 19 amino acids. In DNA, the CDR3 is TGCGCCAGCAGCTTGGACGGAGGGTCCGGGACAGGGGGCACAGATACGCAGTATTTT. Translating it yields CASSLDGGSGTGGTDTQYF.

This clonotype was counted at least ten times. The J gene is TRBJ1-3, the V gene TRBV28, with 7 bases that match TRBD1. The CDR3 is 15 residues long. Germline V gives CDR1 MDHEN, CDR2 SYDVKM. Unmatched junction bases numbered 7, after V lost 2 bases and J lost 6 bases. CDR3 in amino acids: CASSLGTGTANTIYF. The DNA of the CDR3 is TGTGCCAGCAGTTTAGGTACCGGGACAGCAAACACCATATATTTT.

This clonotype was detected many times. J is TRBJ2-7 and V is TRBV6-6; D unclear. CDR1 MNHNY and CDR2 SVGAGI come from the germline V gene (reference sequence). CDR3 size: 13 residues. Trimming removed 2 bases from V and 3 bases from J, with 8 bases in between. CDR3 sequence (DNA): TGTGCCAGCAGTTACGGCAATAACTACGAGCAGTACTTC. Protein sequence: CASSYGNNYEQYF.

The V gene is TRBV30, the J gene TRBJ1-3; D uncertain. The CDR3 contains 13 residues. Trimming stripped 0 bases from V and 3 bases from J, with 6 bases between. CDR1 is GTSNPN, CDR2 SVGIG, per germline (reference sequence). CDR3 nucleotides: TGTGCCTGGAGTGTCTCAGGTGGAAACACCATATATTTT. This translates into CAWSVSGGNTIYF.